Listed below are T cell receptor beta chains from one sample, sequenced in a study of blood T cells in healthy people across ages. TCRdb re-derived calls from the 5' RACE reads in MiXCR, one entry per CDR3 protein. The sample consists of fewer than 1,200,000 distinct CDR3 sequences, roughly 24% of them appearing once. These data are also associated with another study on T cells of mothers and their children.

The source material was blood. These receptors were obtained from a girl aged 2-9 years in good health. CDR3s include the opening cysteine and the closing phenylalanine or tryptophan. The D gene is left open where the match is weak. Not all rows give a size; the values are once, few, many and, for expanded clones, a class.

D gene,V gene,clone size,J gene,CDR3 DNA,CDR3 protein
-,TRBV28,few,TRBJ2-1,TGTGCCAGCGTGGGCAGCGAGATTAACAATGAGCAGTTCTTC,CASVGSEINNEQFF
TRBD2,TRBV20-1,few,TRBJ2-7,TGCAGTGCGAGGGGGGGCACTAGCGGGGACCGCTACGAGCAGTACTTC,CSARGGTSGDRYEQYF
TRBD2,TRBV6-1,-,TRBJ2-1,TGTGCCAGCGGGGGTCTAAGCGGGACTTACAATGAGCAGTTCTTC,CASGGLSGTYNEQFF
TRBD2,TRBV5-1,few,TRBJ2-3,TGCGCCAGCAGCCTGACTAGCGGGAGCTTGGATACGCAGTATTTT,CASSLTSGSLDTQYF
-,TRBV29-1,few,TRBJ2-7,TGCAGCGTTGAAGACGTCTCCTACGAGCAGTACTTC,CSVEDVSYEQYF
TRBD2,TRBV12-3/TRBV12-4,-,TRBJ2-1,TGTGCCAGCAGTCCGAGATTTGGGGAGGGCACCACTTACAATGAGCAGTTCTTC,CASSPRFGEGTTYNEQFF
TRBD2,TRBV24-1,few,TRBJ2-5,TGTGCCACCAGAATAGCGGGAGAAGAGACCCAGTACTTC,CATRIAGEETQYF
-,TRBV16,-,TRBJ1-5,TGTGCCAGCAGCCAATCGAGGGGTAGCAATCAGCCCCAGCATTTT,CASSQSRGSNQPQHF
TRBD1,TRBV25-1,-,TRBJ2-6,TGTGCCAGCAGTGACCACGACAGGGCTGGGGCCAACGTCCTGACTTTC,CASSDHDRAGANVLTF
-,TRBV6-1,-,TRBJ2-7,TGTGCCAGCAGACGGGGGGCGGACTCCTACGAGCAGTACTTC,CASRRGADSYEQYF
TRBD1,TRBV7-8,-,TRBJ2-5,TGTGCCAGCAGCTTAGCCCCCAGGGGGCTCCAAGAGACCCAGTACTTC,CASSLAPRGLQETQYF
TRBD2,TRBV11-2,few,TRBJ2-7,TGTGCCAGCAGCTTAAACCTAGCGGATCCCTCCTACGAGCAGTACTTC,CASSLNLADPSYEQYF
TRBD2,TRBV3-1,-,TRBJ2-5,TGTGCCAGCAGCCATGGTGACAGCGGGATACAAGAGACCCAGTACTTC,CASSHGDSGIQETQYF
-,TRBV11-2,few,TRBJ2-5,TGTGCCAGCAGCTCCCCAGGGGTACAAGAGACCCAGTACTTC,CASSSPGVQETQYF
TRBD1,TRBV2,-,TRBJ1-1,TGTGCCAGCTCCAACCCGGGACAGGACCTGAACACTGAAGCTTTCTTT,CASSNPGQDLNTEAFF
TRBD1,TRBV7-6,-,TRBJ1-1,TGTGCCAGCAGCCCTCCAGGGACAGGGGCGGCTGAAGCTTTCTTT,CASSPPGTGAAEAFF
TRBD2,TRBV7-3,few,TRBJ2-1,TGTGCCAGCAGGTCTAGCGGGTCAACCTACAATGAGCAGTTCTTC,CASRSSGSTYNEQFF
TRBD2,TRBV9,-,TRBJ2-1,TGTGCCAGCAGCGTAGTAAGCGGGGGATACAATGAGCAGTTCTTC,CASSVVSGGYNEQFF
-,TRBV4-1,-,TRBJ1-4,TGCGCCAGCAGCCAAGATATAGAGTCAAATGAAAAACTGTTTTTT,CASSQDIESNEKLFF
-,TRBV24-1,-,TRBJ2-5,TGTGCCACCAGTGATCCACGGGCGGGACAGCCCCAAGAGACCCAGTACTTC,CATSDPRAGQPQETQYF
-,TRBV11-2,-,TRBJ2-5,TGTGCCAGCGGAACAGGGATCCAAGAGACCCAGTACTTC,CASGTGIQETQYF
-,TRBV4-2,-,TRBJ2-1,TGTGCCAGCAGCCAAGAAAAGAATCTCGGCGGGCCCTACAATGAGCAGTTCTTC,CASSQEKNLGGPYNEQFF
-,TRBV12-3/TRBV12-4,many,TRBJ1-4,TGTGCCAGCAGTTTAAGTGAAAAACTGTTTTTT,CASSLSEKLFF
-,TRBV7-2,few,TRBJ2-5,TGTGCCATCCGGTGGGCATCTACATCCAGGAAAGAGACCCAGTACTTC,CAIRWASTSRKETQYF
-,TRBV29-1,many,TRBJ2-5,TGCAGCGTAGCCCCGCAGGGGGAGACCCAGTACTTC,CSVAPQGETQYF
-,TRBV11-3,few,TRBJ2-1,TGTGCCAGCAGCTTAACACAGGTTTACAATGAGCAGTTCTTC,CASSLTQVYNEQFF
-,TRBV24-1,few,TRBJ2-6,TGTGCCACCAGTGATCCCTCTGGGGCCAACGTCCTGACTTTC,CATSDPSGANVLTF
-,TRBV9,-,TRBJ2-1,TGTGCCAGCAGCGGGGCTAGGGGCACATACAATGAGCAGTTCTTC,CASSGARGTYNEQFF
TRBD2,TRBV29-1,-,TRBJ2-5,TGCAGCGTTGAGTTAGCGGGAGAGTTTCAAGAGACCCAGTACTTC,CSVELAGEFQETQYF
-,TRBV11-2,-,TRBJ1-4,TGTGCCAGCAGCGGAGAGGCGGGAGGCGGTGAAAAACTGTTTTTT,CASSGEAGGGEKLFF
-,TRBV7-9,few,TRBJ2-7,TGTGCCAGCAGCTTCGGACCGGATGGTTACGAGCAGTACTTC,CASSFGPDGYEQYF
-,TRBV4-3,many,TRBJ2-1,TGCGCCAGCAGCCAAGTCTCCGGATCCTACAATGAGCAGTTCTTC,CASSQVSGSYNEQFF
-,TRBV9,many,TRBJ2-4,TGTGCCAGCAGCCCCTACCCCCTGGGCATTCAGTACTTC,CASSPYPLGIQYF
-,TRBV7-2,-,TRBJ2-3,TGTGCCAGCAGCTTAAGGATCAGGGGTCTAACAGATACGCAGTATTTT,CASSLRIRGLTDTQYF
-,TRBV4-2,few,TRBJ2-2,TGTGCCAGCAGCCGAGGGACGGGACCGGTCACCGGGGAGCTGTTTTTT,CASSRGTGPVTGELFF
-,TRBV11-2,once,TRBJ2-7,TGTGCCAGCAGCTTAGCAATGCCCTCCTACGAGCAGTACTTC,CASSLAMPSYEQYF
-,TRBV13,few,TRBJ2-5,TGTGCCAGCAGCTTCGTGAGGTCCGAGACCCAGTACTTC,CASSFVRSETQYF
-,TRBV6-6,few,TRBJ2-7,TGTGCCAGCAGTTACTCGATAGACCAGGAAGAGTACTTC,CASSYSIDQEEYF
TRBD2,TRBV3-1,-,TRBJ2-6,TGTGCCAGCAGCTCGATCGTCGGGGGGGCAGGGGCCAACGTCCTGACTTTC,CASSSIVGGAGANVLTF
TRBD1,TRBV11-1,-,TRBJ1-1,TGTGCCAGCAGCCCAGCACCAGGGGGGAGCACTGAAGCTTTCTTT,CASSPAPGGSTEAFF
-,TRBV11-2,-,TRBJ1-2,TGTGCCAGCACTTGGGACCCCAGTGATGGCTACACCTTC,CASTWDPSDGYTF
-,TRBV28,once,TRBJ2-3,TGTGCCAGCAGTTTGGGTAGGCCAGATACGCAGTATTTT,CASSLGRPDTQYF
TRBD1,TRBV7-6,-,TRBJ2-7,TGTGCCAGCAGCCCCAACAGGGGGCGGGAGAATAACTACGAGCAGTACTTC,CASSPNRGRENNYEQYF
-,TRBV27,-,TRBJ2-1,TGTGCCAGCAGAAACAGGCGTTTGGGCTACAATGAGCAGTTCTTC,CASRNRRLGYNEQFF
TRBD2,TRBV29-1,few,TRBJ2-3,TGCAGCGTTGAAGATGGGGGACTAGCGGGAGTCACAGATACGCAGTATTTT,CSVEDGGLAGVTDTQYF
-,TRBV28,many,TRBJ2-1,TGTGCCAGCAGCACCGGGACCAGGAGAGATAATGAGCAGTTCTTC,CASSTGTRRDNEQFF
-,TRBV28,few,TRBJ2-7,TGTGCCAGCACTGATGGACTGTCTATCTCCTACGAGCAGTACTTC,CASTDGLSISYEQYF
-,TRBV15,-,TRBJ2-5,TGTGCCACCAGCGAGGGGGAGGAACAAGAGACCCAGTACTTC,CATSEGEEQETQYF
-,TRBV29-1,-,TRBJ2-7,TGCAGCGTCGGGGGATACTCCTACGAGCAGTACTTC,CSVGGYSYEQYF
TRBD2,TRBV2,-,TRBJ2-3,TGTGCCAGCAGTCCCCTAGCGGGGGGGCTGTTAGATACGCAGTATTTT,CASSPLAGGLLDTQYF
-,TRBV29-1,-,TRBJ1-4,TGCAGCGTCGTGAAAGACAGTTCCTATTTTAAAAAACTGTTTTTT,CSVVKDSSYFKKLFF
TRBD2,TRBV7-2,-,TRBJ2-7,TGTGCCAGCAGCGTATTAGCGGGACTCTACGAGCAGTACTTC,CASSVLAGLYEQYF
-,TRBV7-9,-,TRBJ2-7,TGTGCCAGCAGCTTAGAGGCGGATGAGCAGTACTTC,CASSLEADEQYF